Reported below is one TCR beta chain. The antigen is not known. The data stem from a study of cytomegalovirus exposure and HLA in healthy donors. Study-wide results and caveats: With further analysis later on, most CMV-associated TCR beta chains appeared HLA-restricted. Cytomegalovirus-associated status was assigned to some 160 TCR beta chains.

Researchers ran the PCR with 60 Vbeta and 13 Jbeta primers. Using immunoSEQ multiplex PCR, the repertoire was profiled, and TCRdb retains in-frame clones only, with some absent. Of some 170,000 clones listed, just over 75% were seen once; the top ten hold roughly 3.6%. The V gene lost 3 bases and the J gene lost 6 bases, with 13 bases spanning the gap. The CDR3 has 14 residues. From germline, CDR1 is KGHSH and CDR2 LQKENI. The sequence derives from a woman between 55 and 75 years old in good health and CMV-seropositive. The rearrangement uses TRBV18 and TRBJ2-3; D unresolved. The specimen was PBMCs. The CDR3: CASSPRSLGDTQYF. The DNA of the CDR3 is TGTGCCAGCTCACCGAGGTCCCTTGGGGATACGCAGTATTTT.